The clone carrying this T cell receptor (beta chain) was counted many times. Antigen unknown. The data stem from a study of T cells in Graves' hyperthyroidism and ophthalmopathy. In the study overall: Peripheral blood was obtained at initial diagnosis, preceding any treatment.

Study-wide results and limits: With a median lead of roughly 6.2 months before onset, the model predicted ophthalmopathy.

The sample of blood was obtained at first hyperthyroidism diagnosis (before any ophthalmopathy symptoms). Over 9 ml of fresh peripheral blood supplied the PBMCs. Using RNA transcripts as the source, TCR beta CDR3 regions were amplified. The primer set for the first-round RT-PCR of the TCR CDR3 was HTBI. TCRdb reanalysed the multiplex PCR reads using MiXCR and keeps one entry per CDR3 protein. The sample carries a few hundred thousand distinct CDR3 sequences, approximately 14% recorded once. This TCR was sampled from a woman in her thirties or forties with Graves' hyperthyroidism that later progressed to Graves' ophthalmopathy. Sequenced material: blood.

DNA of the CDR3: TGTGCCAGCAGTTATGGGTCGGGGGAGCAGTTCTTC. Translation: CASSYGSGEQFF. The chain has TRBV12-3 or TRBV12-4 and TRBJ2-1, with D perhaps TRBD2 (5 bases). This CDR3 region has 12 residues. V lost 4 bases, J lost 10 bases, and 11 bases lay in between.